The 30 T cell receptor beta chains given below trace back to one sample, sequenced in a study of cytomegalovirus exposure and HLA in healthy donors. PCR primers comprised 60 Vbeta and 13 Jbeta primers. Profiled with immunoSEQ multiplex PCR; TCRdb holds only in-frame clones, not every one. The table includes some 270,000 clones, 80% detected once. Sequenced: PBMCs. These receptors all stem from a girl aged 2 to 10 in good health and CMV-seronegative.

The rearrangement links TRBV5-1 to TRBJ2-3; 7 bases map to TRBD2. The CDR3 consists of 15 residues. The J segment lost 3 bases and the V segment lost 1 base, leaving 5 bases of the junction unmatched. CDR1 is SGHRS, CDR2 YFSETQ, per germline. DNA of the CDR3: TGCGCCAGCAGCTTGCGAGCGGGATTGACAGATACGCAGTATTTT. It yields the protein CASSLRAGLTDTQYF.

The chain is built from TRBV6-6 and TRBJ1-5; 7 bases align to TRBD1. V dropped 8 bases and J dropped 3; count of bases not matched to a gene: 7. The CDR3 length is 14 residues. Germline V lookup: CDR1 MNHNY, CDR2 SVGAGI (reference sequence). The CDR3 DNA follows: TGTGCCAGCGAGGGACAGCCGTTCAATCAGCCCCAGCATTTT. This sequence encodes CASEGQPFNQPQHF.

The chain joins TRBV7-2 to TRBJ1-3; perhaps TRBD1 as D (6 bases). The CDR3 contains 14 residues. Germline V gene lookup returns CDR1 SGHTA and CDR2 FQGNSA. The V end lost 5 bases, the J end lost 0 bases, and 8 bases lay between the germline ends. The CDR3 nucleotides are TGTGCCAGCAGCCCGACAGGCTCTGGAAACACCATATATTTT. It encodes CASSPTGSGNTIYF.

This clone showed up just once. V is TRBV29-1 and J is TRBJ1-4; D unresolved. This CDR3 contains 11 residues. CDR1 and CDR2 (germline): SQVTM, ANQGSEA. The V end lost 7 bases, the J end lost 4 bases, and 7 bases lay between the germline ends. This CDR3 is CSATNNEKLFF. DNA of the CDR3: TGCAGCGCTACTAATAATGAAAAACTGTTTTTT.

V usage is TRBV7-9 and J usage is TRBJ2-7; possible D gene TRBD2, 5 bases. Germline V gene data show CDR1 as SEHNR and CDR2 as FQNEAQ (reference sequence). V gave up 1 base and J gave up 3 bases, with 19 bases separating them. The CDR3 length is 17 residues. The CDR3 is CASSLDYLGVPDYEQYF. CDR3 DNA: TGTGCCAGCAGCTTAGACTATTTGGGAGTCCCTGACTACGAGCAGTACTTC.

In the case of this clone: The same CDR3 arises from other DNA sequences in this sample as well. This chain links TRBV6-5 with TRBJ2-7; 9 bases line up with TRBD1. Germline values: CDR1 MNHEY, CDR2 SVGAGI. The CDR3 is made up of 14 amino acids. Trimming removed 6 bases from V and 4 bases from J; junction bases left unmatched: 7. The CDR3 is CASSPGTGSYEQYF. Written as DNA, the CDR3 is TGTGCCAGCAGCCCCGGGACAGGGTCATACGAGCAGTACTTC.

This chain joins TRBV4-1 and TRBJ2-3, with D possibly being TRBD2 (6 bases). Trimming pared 0 bases from V and 3 bases from J, leaving 19 bases between. The CDR3 is 18 residues long. Per the germline V gene, CDR1 is MGHRA and CDR2 is YSYEKL. For the CDR3, the DNA is TGCGCCAGCAGCCAAGAACAAAGATCAGCGGGCCCGACAGATACGCAGTATTTT. Amino acid sequence: CASSQEQRSAGPTDTQYF.

A note on this clone: A read error may produce the germline difference seen at one junction end. This rearrangement joins TRBV7-9 to TRBJ2-5; 9 bases are shared with TRBD2. The CDR3 spans 16 residues. CDR1 is SEHNR, CDR2 FQNEAQ, per germline (reference sequence). The CDR3 DNA is TGTTCCAGCAGCCGTACTAGCGGGCTGGTTCAAGAGACCCAGTACTTC. Protein product: CSSSRTSGLVQETQYF.

This rearrangement joins TRBV13 to TRBJ2-3; 12 bases map to TRBD1. In germline, CDR1 is PRHDT, CDR2 FYEKMQ (reference sequence). V lost 3 bases and J lost 6; bases outside the gene matches: 7. The CDR3 is 16 amino acids. The DNA for the CDR3 is TGTGCCAGCAGCTTGCCGGGACAGGGGGCAAGGGATACGCAGTATTTT. Translated, it gives CASSLPGQGARDTQYF. The variable domain in full, with the rest retrieved from reference TRBV13 and TRBJ2-3, is AAGVIQSPRHLIKEKRETATLKCYPIPRHDTVYWYQQGPGQDPQFLISFYEKMQSDKGSIPDRFSAQQFSDYHSELNMSSLELGDSALYFCASSLPGQGARDTQYFGPGTRLTVL.

The rearrangement joins TRBV4-1 to TRBJ1-6; perhaps TRBD1 as D (5 bases). The CDR3 spans 20 residues. V dropped 5 bases and J dropped 6 bases, with 29 bases sitting between them. CDR1 is MGHRA and CDR2 is YSYEKL in the germline V gene. The CDR3 region is CASSAQFRVVGRYRNSPLHF. The CDR3 DNA follows: TGCGCCAGCAGCGCCCAATTCAGGGTTGTTGGGAGGTATCGTAATTCACCCCTCCACTTT.

V and J are TRBV6-5 and TRBJ1-3, with a tentative D call TRBD1 (6 bases). CDR1 and CDR2 from the germline V gene are MNHEY and SVGAGI. The V end lost 2 bases, the J end lost 4 bases, and 9 bases lay between the germline ends. The CDR3 is made up of 14 amino acids. This chain's CDR3 is CASSYGTKGNTIYF. The CDR3 bases are TGTGCCAGCAGTTACGGGACAAAAGGAAACACCATATATTTT.

The genes are TRBV4-2 and TRBJ2-5, with 8 bases fitting TRBD1. Looked up from germline, CDR1 is LGHNA and CDR2 is YNFKEQ. The CDR3 sequence is 13 residues long. V was clipped by 4 bases and J by 5 bases; unmatched bases: 3. CDR3 residues: CASSRDRGETQYF. The CDR3 coding sequence is TGTGCCAGCAGCCGAGACAGGGGTGAGACCCAGTACTTC.

V usage is TRBV29-1 and J usage is TRBJ2-2, with D tentatively TRBD2 (5 bases). CDR3 size: 10 residues. Trimming left V 5 bases short and J 7 bases short, with 5 bases between. Germline V CDR1 and CDR2: SQVTM, ANQGSEA. The CDR3 DNA sequence: TGCAGCGTTCGGGACGGGGAGCTGTTTTTT. Translating gives CSVRDGELFF.

The chain couples TRBV4-1 to TRBJ2-1, with TRBD2 matching 9 bases. The CDR3 is 17 residues long. Germline loops: CDR1 MGHRA, CDR2 YSYEKL. The V gene end was trimmed by 1 base and the J gene end by 2 bases; junction bases not matched to a gene: 6. CDR3 bases: TGCGCCAGCAGCCAAGGGCCGGGACTAGCTACCTACAATGAGCAGTTCTTC. Translation: CASSQGPGLATYNEQFF.

V is TRBV2 and J is TRBJ2-1, with D hard to call. The CDR3 is 14 amino acids. Germline CDR1 is SNHLY and CDR2 is FYNNEI. Trimming took 3 bases from V and 3 from J, leaving 9 bases between them. CDR3 nucleotide sequence: TGTGCCAGCAGTGAGGGCTCGCGCTACAATGAGCAGTTCTTC. It encodes CASSEGSRYNEQFF.

The chain joins TRBV7-3 to TRBJ2-5; 7 bases fit TRBD2. This CDR3 contains 15 residues. Germline V lookup: CDR1 SGHTA, CDR2 FQGTGA. The trim removed 3 bases at V and 2 bases at J, leaving 6 bases unmatched. CDR3 in amino acids: CASSFLAAVQETQYF. For the CDR3, the DNA is TGTGCCAGCAGCTTTCTAGCGGCCGTTCAAGAGACCCAGTACTTC.

This chain links TRBV28 with TRBJ1-3, with D possibly matching TRBD1 (5 bases). CDR3 length: 15 residues. From germline, CDR1 is MDHEN and CDR2 SYDVKM. V shed 4 bases and J shed 0 bases, with 10 bases lying between them. The CDR3 is CASSYSQGSGNTIYF. CDR3 in DNA: TGTGCCAGCAGTTATTCTCAGGGCTCTGGAAACACCATATATTTT.

The DNA for the CDR3 is TGCGCCAGCAGCCAAGAAGGTTTCAGGGGCGCCGAGACCCAGTACTTC. The encoded protein is CASSQEGFRGAETQYF. The rearrangement joins TRBV4-1 to TRBJ2-5; D is perhaps TRBD1 (6 bases). Trimming left V 0 bases short and J 5 bases short, with 16 bases between. The germline CDR1 and CDR2 sequences are MGHRA and YSYEKL. This CDR3 is 16 amino acids long.

The chain employs TRBV9 and TRBJ2-1; 10 bases fit TRBD2. V shed 0 bases and J 8 bases; nucleotides not matched to a gene: 5. Germline lookup yields CDR1 SGDLS and CDR2 YYNGEE. The CDR3 covers 15 residues. CDR3 DNA: TGTGCCAGCAGCGTAGGAACTAGCGGGGACTATGAGCAGTTCTTC. Translation: CASSVGTSGDYEQFF.

The chain joins TRBV2 to TRBJ2-2; TRBD2 aligns across 9 bases. V dropped 4 bases and J dropped 8; count of bases not matched to a gene: 11. The CDR3 extends over 16 amino acids. Germline CDR1 reads SNHLY; CDR2 reads FYNNEI. CDR3 sequence (DNA): TGTGCCAGCAGTGGGTCTAGCGGGATACTGTCAGGGGAGCTGTTTTTT. Translating it yields CASSGSSGILSGELFF.

The J gene is TRBJ1-1, the V gene TRBV7-6, with D unresolved. Per germline, CDR1 SGHVS and CDR2 FNYEAQ. This CDR3 is built from 12 residues. The V gene lost 5 bases and the J gene lost 4 bases, with 8 bases spanning the gap. In DNA form, the CDR3 reads TGTGCCAGCAGCAGCGGGATCACTGAAGCTTTCTTT. Its protein is CASSSGITEAFF.

The chain recombines TRBV5-6 with TRBJ1-2, with D tentatively TRBD1 (6 bases). The ends were cut back, 0 bases at V and 8 bases at J, with 17 bases in the middle. Germline V gives CDR1 SGHDT, CDR2 YYEEEE. This CDR3 spans 15 amino acids. The CDR3 spells CASSLVGGPTGGYTF. As DNA, the CDR3 is TGTGCCAGCAGCTTGGTCGGGGGGCCAACCGGGGGCTACACCTTC.

CDR3 sequence (DNA): TGCAGTGGCCGCCGGGGCTACACCTTC. It translates to CSGRRGYTF. This chain links TRBV20-1 with TRBJ1-2; D is undetermined. The CDR3 totals 9 residues. The germline V gene encodes CDR1 DFQATT and CDR2 SNEGSKA (reference sequence). V was trimmed by 7 bases and J by 8 bases, leaving 8 bases between them.

This chain joins TRBV28 and TRBJ2-1; TRBD1 aligns across 10 bases. The CDR3 has 15 residues. V dropped 6 bases and J dropped 8; count of bases not matched to a gene: 10. Germline-derived CDR1 and CDR2 are MDHEN and SYDVKM. The CDR3 DNA sequence: TGTGCCAGCAGCACGACCGGGACAGGGGTGGATGAGCAGTTCTTC. Translated: CASSTTGTGVDEQFF.

J is TRBJ1-4 and V is TRBV5-6, with D possibly TRBD1 on 5 matching bases. Trimming pared 7 bases from V and 7 bases from J, leaving 17 bases between. The CDR3 contains 14 residues. CDR1 SGHDT and CDR2 YYEEEE come from the germline V gene. The CDR3 protein is CASYGPQACEKLFF. The CDR3 DNA follows: TGTGCCAGCTATGGACCACAGGCGTGTGAAAAACTGTTTTTT.

Only a few counts were recorded for this clone. The rearrangement uses TRBV11-2 and TRBJ1-1; no clear D gene. Per the germline V gene, CDR1 is SGHAT and CDR2 is FQNNGV. The CDR3 is made up of 13 amino acids. With 1 base removed from V and 4 bases from J, the gap between germline ends came to 7 bases. Written as DNA, the CDR3 is TGTGCCAGCAGCTTAGGTCGGGTCACTGAAGCTTTCTTT. It codes for CASSLGRVTEAFF.

The chain links TRBV9 to TRBJ2-2; the D gene is possibly TRBD1 (6 bases). The CDR3 has 12 amino acids. Germline V gives CDR1 SGDLS, CDR2 YYNGEE. V shed 5 bases and J shed 5 bases, with 7 bases lying between them. As DNA, the CDR3 is TGTGCCAGCAGACAGGGAACCGGGGAGCTGTTTTTT. Amino acid sequence: CASRQGTGELFF.

This clone came up once. The chain links TRBV10-3 to TRBJ2-2; D might be TRBD1 (6 bases). Germline lookup yields CDR1 ENHRY and CDR2 SYGVKD. The ends were cut back, 3 bases at V and 6 bases at J, with 14 bases in the middle. The CDR3 has 15 residues. The CDR3 region has the DNA TGTGCCATCAGTGATTCGAACAGGGAACCCGGGGAGCTGTTTTTT. Amino acid sequence: CAISDSNREPGELFF.

Remarks on this clone: This specimen includes other DNA sequences encoding the same CDR3. The chain links TRBV15 to TRBJ2-5; unclear D gene. Germline V gene sequence: CDR1 LNHNV, CDR2 YYDKDF (reference sequence). V was trimmed by 0 bases and J by 3 bases, leaving 5 bases between them. CDR3 length: 13 residues. The CDR3 sequence: CATSRDQKETQYF. The CDR3 nucleotides are TGTGCCACCAGCAGAGATCAAAAAGAGACCCAGTACTTC.

About this clone: This same CDR3 is encoded by further DNA sequences in the sample. J is TRBJ2-1 and V is TRBV6-4, with D tentatively TRBD2 (6 bases). V lost 0 bases and J lost 0, with 6 bases in between. The CDR3 length is 15 residues. From germline, CDR1 is MRHNA and CDR2 SNTAGT. CDR3 in DNA: TGTGCCAGCAGTGACTCTAGCGGCTCCTACAATGAGCAGTTCTTC. It is translated as CASSDSSGSYNEQFF.